This entry features one T cell receptor (beta chain) sequence. These data belong to a study of technical replicates of blood from a handful of donors. Clones were read by immunoSEQ multiplex PCR, and TCRdb kept only the in-frame ones, dropping some. The top ten hold about 0.21% of the sample, which has about 100,000 clones, around 95% seen once. This CDR3 spans 13 amino acids. Trimming left V 8 bases short and J 1 base short, with 11 bases between. In germline, CDR1 is SGHTA, CDR2 FQGNSA. The receptor's source is a human donor in good health. Sequencing was done on a sample of T cells isolated from PBMCs. The chain carries TRBV7-2 and TRBJ2-5; possible D gene TRBD2, 6 bases. The DNA of the CDR3 is TGTGCCAGCTCCGAGGAGGGCCAAGAGACCCAGTACTTC. Encoded protein: CASSEEGQETQYF. The full variable domain, rest sourced from reference TRBV7-2 and TRBJ2-5, is GAGVSQSPSNKVTEKGKDVELRCDPISGHTALYWYRQSLGQGLEFLIYFQGNSAPDKSGLPSDRFSAERTGGSVSTLTIQRTQQEDSAVYLCASSEEGQETQYFGPGTRLLVL.